This TCR beta chain was recorded in a study of cytomegalovirus exposure and HLA in healthy donors. The study ran its PCR with 60 Vbeta and 13 Jbeta primers. TCRdb keeps only in-frame clones here, not all; method: immunoSEQ multiplex PCR. The data contain 140,000 or so clones, 68% of them singletons. Comment on this clone: Its antigen is unknown.

Overall study results and limits: Most TCRs appeared rarely, but some public TCRs recurred in many donors. Previously analyzed data showed that most TCR beta V segments were productive at a frequency of about 90% or about 30%.

Trimming took off 5 bases at V and 3 bases at J, with 16 bases between the two ends. Germline-derived CDR1 and CDR2 are MDHEN and SYDVKM. The CDR3 length is 15 residues. V is TRBV28 and J is TRBJ1-1; a weak D match, TRBD1 (5 bases). Material: PBMCs. The TCR sequence derives from a man in his sixties in good health and CMV-seronegative. This CDR3 is CASSREVQGHTEAFF. The CDR3 DNA reads TGTGCCAGCAGTAGAGAAGTCCAGGGCCACACTGAAGCTTTCTTT.